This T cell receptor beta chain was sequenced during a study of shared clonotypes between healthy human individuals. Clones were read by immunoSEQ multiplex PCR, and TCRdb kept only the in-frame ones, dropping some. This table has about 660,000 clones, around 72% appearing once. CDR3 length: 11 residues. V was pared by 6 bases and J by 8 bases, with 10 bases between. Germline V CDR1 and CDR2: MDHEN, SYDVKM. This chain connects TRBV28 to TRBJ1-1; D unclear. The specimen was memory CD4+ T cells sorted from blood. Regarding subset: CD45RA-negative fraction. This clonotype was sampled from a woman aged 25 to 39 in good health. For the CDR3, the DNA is TGTGCCAGCAGCACTGAAGGGGAAGCTTTCTTT. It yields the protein CASSTEGEAFF.